The clone carrying this T cell receptor beta chain was recorded once. Its specificity is not known. The data belong to a study of T cell responses to AZD1222 COVID-19 vaccine. Findings and caveats of the study: Seropositive AZD1222 recipients at baseline numbered only six or seven.

Per germline, CDR1 SGHVS and CDR2 FQNEAQ. The CDR3 has 16 residues. Trimming took 2 bases from V and 7 from J; bases not matched to a gene: 11. The protocol was immunoSEQ multiplex PCR, while the TCRdb copy is restricted to in-frame clones and leaves out a portion. Here the sample spans roughly 43,000 clones, about 80% being singletons. This sequence originates from an adult who received the MenACWY meningococcal vaccine as a control. The chain employs TRBV7-8 and TRBJ2-1, with 7 bases fitting TRBD1. The starting material was peripheral blood, obtained 28 days after the second dose of the MenACWY control vaccine. CDR3 sequence reads: CASSLRGGARKNEQFF. DNA for the CDR3: TGTGCCAGCAGCTTACGAGGGGGCGCAAGGAAAAATGAGCAGTTCTTC. The full variable domain, with the rest looked up from reference TRBV7-8 and TRBJ2-1, is GAGVSQSPRYKVAKRGQDVALRCDPISGHVSLFWYQQALGQGPEFLTYFQNEAQLDKSGLPSDRFFAERPEGSVSTLKIQRTQQEDSAVYLCASSLRGGARKNEQFFGPGTRLTVL.